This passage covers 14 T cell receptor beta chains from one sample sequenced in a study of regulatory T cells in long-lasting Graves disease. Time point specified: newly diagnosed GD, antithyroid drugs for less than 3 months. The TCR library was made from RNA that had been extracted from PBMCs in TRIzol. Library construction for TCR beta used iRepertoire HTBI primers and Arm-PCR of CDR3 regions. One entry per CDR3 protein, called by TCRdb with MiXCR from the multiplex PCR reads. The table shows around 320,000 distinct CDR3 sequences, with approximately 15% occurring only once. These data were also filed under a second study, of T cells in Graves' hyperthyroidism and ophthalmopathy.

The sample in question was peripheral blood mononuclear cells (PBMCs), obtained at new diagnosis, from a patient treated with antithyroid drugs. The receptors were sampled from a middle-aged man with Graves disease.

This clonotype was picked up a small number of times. CDR3 sequence: CAGSGGPLYGYTF. CDR3 in DNA: TGTGCCGGCTCGGGGGGCCCCTTGTATGGCTACACCTTC. The V gene is TRBV28, the J gene TRBJ1-2; TRBD1 might be the D (6 bases). This CDR3 has 13 amino acids. V lost 11 bases to trimming and J lost 5 bases, with 18 bases between them. In germline, CDR1 is MDHEN, CDR2 SYDVKM.

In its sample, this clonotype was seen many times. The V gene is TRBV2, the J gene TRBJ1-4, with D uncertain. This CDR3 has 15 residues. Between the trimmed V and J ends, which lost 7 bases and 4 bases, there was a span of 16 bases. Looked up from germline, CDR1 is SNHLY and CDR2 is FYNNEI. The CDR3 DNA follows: TGTGCCAGCATCGCTGCTGGCATTGGTAATGAAAAACTGTTTTTT. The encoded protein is CASIAAGIGNEKLFF.

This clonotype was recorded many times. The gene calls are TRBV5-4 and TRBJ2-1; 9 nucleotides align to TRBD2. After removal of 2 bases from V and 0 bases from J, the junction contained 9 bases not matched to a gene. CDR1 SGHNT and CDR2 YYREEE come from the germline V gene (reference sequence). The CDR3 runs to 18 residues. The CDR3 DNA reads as TGTGCCAGCAGCTTTGGGGGCGGGGGGGTTTACTCCTACAATGAGCAGTTCTTC. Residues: CASSFGGGGVYSYNEQFF.

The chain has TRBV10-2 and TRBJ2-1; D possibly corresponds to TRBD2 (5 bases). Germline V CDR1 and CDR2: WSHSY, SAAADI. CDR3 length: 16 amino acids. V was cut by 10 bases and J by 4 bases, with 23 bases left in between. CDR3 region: CATAPRGGRQYNEQFF. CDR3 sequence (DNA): TGCGCCACCGCTCCTCGCGGCGGGCGGCAATACAATGAGCAGTTCTTC.

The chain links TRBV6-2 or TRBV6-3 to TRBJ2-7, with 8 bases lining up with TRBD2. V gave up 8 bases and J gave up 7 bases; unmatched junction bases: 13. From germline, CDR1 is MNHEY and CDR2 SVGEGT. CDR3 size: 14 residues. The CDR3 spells CASHRAGDIREQYF. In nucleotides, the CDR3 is TGTGCCAGCCATCGAGCGGGGGATATACGAGAGCAGTACTTC.

CDR3 DNA sequence: TGTGCCAGCAAAGCGGGGGGGATATACGGGGAGCTGTTTTTT. Amino acid sequence: CASKAGGIYGELFF. This rearrangement joins TRBV19 to TRBJ2-2, with 10 positions matching TRBD2. Looked up from germline, CDR1 is LNHDA and CDR2 is SQIVND (reference sequence). J gave up 7 bases and V 9 bases, and 8 bases lay outside the gene matches. CDR3 length equals 14 residues.

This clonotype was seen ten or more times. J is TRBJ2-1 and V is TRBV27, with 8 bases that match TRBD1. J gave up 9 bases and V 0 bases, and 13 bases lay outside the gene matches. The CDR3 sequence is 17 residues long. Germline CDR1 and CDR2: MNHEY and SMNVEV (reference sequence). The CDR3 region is CASSLSIPRQGRGEQFF. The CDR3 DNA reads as TGTGCCAGCAGTTTATCCATCCCGCGACAGGGGAGAGGTGAGCAGTTCTTC.

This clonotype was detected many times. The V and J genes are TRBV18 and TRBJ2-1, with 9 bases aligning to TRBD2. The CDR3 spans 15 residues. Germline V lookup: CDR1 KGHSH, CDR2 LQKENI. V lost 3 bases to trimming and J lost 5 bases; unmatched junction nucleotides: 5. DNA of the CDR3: TGTGCCAGCTCACCGATGACTAGCGGAAACAATGAGCAGTTCTTC. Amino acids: CASSPMTSGNNEQFF.

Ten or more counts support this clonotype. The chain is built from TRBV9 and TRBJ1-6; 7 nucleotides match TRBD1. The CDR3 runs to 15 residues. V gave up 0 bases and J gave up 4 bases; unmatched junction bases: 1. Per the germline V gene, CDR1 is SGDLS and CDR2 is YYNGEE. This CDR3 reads CASSVEQGYNSPLHF. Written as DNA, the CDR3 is TGTGCCAGCAGCGTAGAACAGGGGTATAATTCACCCCTCCACTTT. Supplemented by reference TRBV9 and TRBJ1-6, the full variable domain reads DSGVTQTPKHLITATGQRVTLRCSPRSGDLSVYWYQQSLDQGLQFLIQYYNGEERAKGNILERFSAQQFPDLHSELNLSSLELGDSALYFCASSVEQGYNSPLHFGNGTRLTVT.

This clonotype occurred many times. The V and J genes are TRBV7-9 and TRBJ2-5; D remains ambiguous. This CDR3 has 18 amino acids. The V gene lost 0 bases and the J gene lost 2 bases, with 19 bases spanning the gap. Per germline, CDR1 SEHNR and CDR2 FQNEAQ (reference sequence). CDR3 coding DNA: TGTGCCAGCAGCTTAGCGCCGTTTAGTTTGACGCAACAAGAGACCCAGTACTTC. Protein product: CASSLAPFSLTQQETQYF.

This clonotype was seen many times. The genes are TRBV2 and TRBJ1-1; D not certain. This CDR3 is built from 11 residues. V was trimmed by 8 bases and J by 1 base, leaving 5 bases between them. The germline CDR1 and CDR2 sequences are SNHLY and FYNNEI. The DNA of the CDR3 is TGTGCCAGCCTACAGAACACTGAAGCTTTCTTT. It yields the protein CASLQNTEAFF.

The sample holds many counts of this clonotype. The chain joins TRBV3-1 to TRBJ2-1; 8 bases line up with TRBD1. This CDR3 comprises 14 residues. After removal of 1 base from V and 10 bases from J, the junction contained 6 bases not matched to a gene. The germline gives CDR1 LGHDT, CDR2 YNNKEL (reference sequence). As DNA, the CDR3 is TGTGCCAGCAGCCAAGGGACAGGGCCCCAAGAGCAGTTCTTC. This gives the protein CASSQGTGPQEQFF.

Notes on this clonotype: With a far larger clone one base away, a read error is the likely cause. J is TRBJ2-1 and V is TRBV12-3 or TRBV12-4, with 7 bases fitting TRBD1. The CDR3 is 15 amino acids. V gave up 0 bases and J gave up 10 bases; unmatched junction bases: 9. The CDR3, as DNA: TGTGCCAGCAGTTTAGCGGACAGGCCTTCCTACGAGCAGTTCTTC. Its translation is CASSLADRPSYEQFF.

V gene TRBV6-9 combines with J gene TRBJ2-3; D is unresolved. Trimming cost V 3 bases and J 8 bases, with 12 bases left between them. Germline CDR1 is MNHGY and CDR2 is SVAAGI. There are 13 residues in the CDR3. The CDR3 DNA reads TGTGCCAGCAGTTACCTTGAGAAGGGTACGCAGTATTTT. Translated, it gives CASSYLEKGTQYF.